This is a list of T cell receptor beta chains from one sample in a study of blood T cell repertoires in COVID-19. TCRdb keeps only in-frame clones here, not all; method: immunoSEQ multiplex PCR. The table has around 300,000 clones, about 90% seen once. Sample: peripheral blood. These receptors were obtained from a woman in her forties or fifties with COVID-19, enrolled during active disease. The CDR3 runs from the conserved cysteine through the conserved F or W. A D gene is named only where the DNA matches it firmly. The size of a clone is reported for some rows only, either as once, few or many, or as a class for expanded clones.

size: -; D: -; J: TRBJ1-2; V: TRBV19; CDR3: CASSIRSGALYGYTF; DNA: TGTGCCAGTAGTATCCGATCAGGGGCCCTCTATGGCTACACCTTC
size: -; D: -; J: TRBJ1-4; V: TRBV7-9; CDR3: CASSSGSTTNEKLFF; DNA: TGTGCCAGCAGCTCCGGTAGTACAACTAATGAAAAACTGTTTTTT
size: -; D: -; J: TRBJ2-3; V: TRBV4-2; CDR3: CASSQGDSGTQYF; DNA: TGTGCCAGCAGCCAAGGGGATAGCGGTACGCAGTATTTT
size: -; D: -; J: TRBJ2-7; V: TRBV4-1; CDR3: CASSLDSGVYEQYF; DNA: TGCGCCAGCAGCTTAGATTCAGGGGTATACGAGCAGTACTTC
size: -; D: TRBD2; J: TRBJ2-7; V: TRBV30; CDR3: CAWSRTRLAAYEQYF; DNA: TGTGCCTGGTCTCGGACAAGACTAGCGGCCTACGAGCAGTACTTC
size: -; D: TRBD1; J: TRBJ1-1; V: TRBV5-4; CDR3: CASTVTGGKDTEAFF; DNA: TGTGCCAGCACCGTGACAGGGGGCAAGGACACTGAAGCTTTCTTT
size: -; D: TRBD1; J: TRBJ2-7; V: TRBV5-4; CDR3: CASSLRAGGPYEQYF; DNA: TGTGCCAGCAGCTTGAGGGCAGGGGGTCCCTACGAGCAGTACTTC
size: -; D: -; J: TRBJ2-3; V: TRBV3-1/TRBV3-2; CDR3: CASSRVVGATDTQYF; DNA: TGTGCCAGCAGCCGGGTGGTGGGGGCTACAGATACGCAGTATTTT
size: -; D: -; J: TRBJ2-1; V: TRBV18; CDR3: CASSPGQNNEQFF; DNA: TGTGCCAGCTCACCCGGACAGAACAATGAGCAGTTCTTC
size: -; D: -; J: TRBJ2-7; V: TRBV30; CDR3: CAWSGLVSYEQYF; DNA: TGTGCCTGGAGTGGACTAGTCTCCTACGAGCAGTACTTC
size: -; D: TRBD1; J: TRBJ2-7; V: TRBV4-1; CDR3: CASSPTGGQGIYEQYF; DNA: TGCGCCAGCAGCCCCACGGGGGGACAGGGGATTTACGAGCAGTACTTC
size: -; D: -; J: TRBJ1-2; V: TRBV12-3/TRBV12-4; CDR3: CASSFWGGGGYTF; DNA: TGTGCCAGCAGTTTTTGGGGCGGGGGTGGCTACACCTTC
size: -; D: TRBD2; J: TRBJ2-1; V: TRBV5-6; CDR3: CASSWDLAGGYNEQFF; DNA: TGTGCCAGCAGCTGGGACTTAGCGGGAGGTTACAATGAGCAGTTCTTC
size: -; D: -; J: TRBJ2-1; V: TRBV4-1; CDR3: CASSQPSGSSSYNEQFF; DNA: TGCGCCAGCAGCCAACCGAGCGGGTCCAGCTCCTACAATGAGCAGTTCTTC
size: -; D: TRBD1; J: TRBJ1-1; V: TRBV18; CDR3: CASSNYRQGWTEAFF; DNA: TGTGCCAGCTCAAACTATCGACAGGGGTGGACTGAAGCTTTCTTT
size: -; D: -; J: TRBJ2-1; V: TRBV7-8; CDR3: CASSLEVLAGYNEQFF; DNA: TGTGCCAGCAGCTTAGAGGTGTTGGCAGGTTACAATGAGCAGTTCTTC
size: few; D: TRBD1; J: TRBJ1-4; V: TRBV30; CDR3: CAWSADRGLEKLFF; DNA: TGTGCCTGGAGCGCGGACAGGGGGCTTGAAAAACTGTTTTTT
size: -; D: TRBD1; J: TRBJ1-1; V: TRBV7-3; CDR3: CASSLRDRGGTEAFF; DNA: TGTGCCAGCAGCTTAAGGGACAGGGGTGGTACTGAAGCTTTCTTT
size: -; D: TRBD2; J: TRBJ2-3; V: TRBV30; CDR3: CAWIGFAGGSTDTQYF; DNA: TGTGCCTGGATCGGCTTCGCGGGAGGGAGCACAGATACGCAGTATTTT
size: once; D: -; J: TRBJ1-3; V: TRBV3-1/TRBV3-2; CDR3: CASSSVGGSGNTIYF; DNA: TGTGCCAGCAGCTCGGTCGGGGGCTCTGGAAACACCATATATTTT
size: -; D: TRBD2; J: TRBJ2-1; V: TRBV5-1; CDR3: CASSLAASGGNNEQFF; DNA: TGCGCCAGCAGCTTGGCGGCTAGCGGGGGGAACAATGAGCAGTTCTTC
size: -; D: TRBD1; J: TRBJ2-7; V: TRBV5-1; CDR3: CASSLAGDRVDEQYF; DNA: TGCGCCAGCAGCTTGGCTGGGGACAGGGTCGACGAGCAGTACTTC
size: -; D: -; J: TRBJ2-1; V: TRBV7-2; CDR3: CASSPGGGAYNEQFF; DNA: TGTGCCAGCAGCCCCGGCGGGGGCGCCTACAATGAGCAGTTCTTC
size: -; D: -; J: TRBJ1-6; V: TRBV4-3; CDR3: CASSQAVEVPPLHF; DNA: TGCGCCAGCAGCCAGGCAGTCGAGGTTCCACCCCTCCACTTT
size: -; D: TRBD2; J: TRBJ2-1; V: TRBV19; CDR3: CASSTGASGRSGEQFF; DNA: TGTGCCAGTAGCACCGGGGCGAGCGGGAGGAGCGGCGAGCAGTTCTTC
size: -; D: -; J: TRBJ2-3; V: TRBV19; CDR3: CASSILGPGAAATDTQYF; DNA: TGTGCCAGTAGTATATTGGGCCCGGGAGCGGCCGCCACAGATACGCAGTATTTT
size: -; D: -; J: TRBJ2-7; V: TRBV24-1; CDR3: CATSEPGAKDEQYF; DNA: TGTGCCACCAGTGAACCAGGGGCAAAAGACGAGCAGTACTTC
size: -; D: -; J: TRBJ1-3; V: TRBV19; CDR3: CASSNTVSPGNTIYF; DNA: TGTGCCAGTAGTAATACAGTATCCCCTGGAAACACCATATATTTT
size: -; D: -; J: TRBJ1-2; V: TRBV19; CDR3: CASRTNDRPFNYGYTF; DNA: TGTGCCAGTAGAACCAATGACAGGCCCTTTAACTATGGCTACACCTTC
size: -; D: -; J: TRBJ2-1; V: TRBV5-1; CDR3: CASSFGLAGPNEQFF; DNA: TGCGCCAGCAGCTTCGGGCTAGCTGGGCCCAATGAGCAGTTCTTC
size: -; D: TRBD2; J: TRBJ2-1; V: TRBV4-2; CDR3: CASSQELSGSFHEQFF; DNA: TGTGCCAGCAGCCAAGAGTTGAGCGGGAGTTTTCATGAGCAGTTCTTC
size: -; D: -; J: TRBJ2-4; V: TRBV30; CDR3: CAWSVSAGRNIQYF; DNA: TGTGCCTGGAGTGTATCGGCAGGGAGGAACATTCAGTACTTC
size: -; D: TRBD2; J: TRBJ2-4; V: TRBV19; CDR3: CASSIRGDIQYF; DNA: TGTGCCAGTAGTATTCGGGGGGACATTCAGTACTTC
size: -; D: -; J: TRBJ2-3; V: TRBV24-1; CDR3: CATRPLREGF; DNA: TGTGCCACCAGACCCCTCAGAGAGGGTTTT
size: -; D: TRBD2; J: TRBJ2-5; V: TRBV7-2; CDR3: CASSKGTSGRWETQYF; DNA: TGTGCCAGCAGCAAAGGGACTAGCGGGAGATGGGAGACCCAGTACTTC
size: -; D: TRBD1; J: TRBJ2-1; V: TRBV18; CDR3: CASSNIGTVVDEQFF; DNA: TGTGCCAGCTCAAACATAGGGACAGTTGTCGATGAGCAGTTCTTC
size: -; D: -; J: TRBJ2-4; V: TRBV7-2; CDR3: CASSLVLRSLPKNIQYF; DNA: TGTGCCAGCAGCTTAGTACTACGGTCTTTACCCAAAAACATTCAGTACTTC
size: -; D: -; J: TRBJ2-7; V: TRBV3-1/TRBV3-2; CDR3: CASSQHSTYEQYF; DNA: TGTGCCAGCAGCCAACACTCCACCTACGAGCAGTACTTC
size: once; D: TRBD2; J: TRBJ2-7; V: TRBV6-6; CDR3: CASSISGSGYEQYF; DNA: TGTGCCAGCAGTATTAGCGGGAGTGGGTACGAGCAGTACTTC
size: -; D: -; J: TRBJ1-4; V: TRBV10-3; CDR3: CAISAGPFTNEKLFF; DNA: TGTGCCATCAGTGCAGGCCCGTTCACTAATGAAAAACTGTTTTTT
size: -; D: -; J: TRBJ2-5; V: TRBV30; CDR3: CAWSVSTPGRETQYF; DNA: TGTGCCTGGAGTGTTAGTACGCCAGGGAGGGAGACCCAGTACTTC
size: -; D: -; J: TRBJ2-7; V: TRBV6-5; CDR3: CASSSPAAGQYEQYF; DNA: TGTGCCAGCAGTAGCCCGGCGGCGGGGCAATACGAGCAGTACTTC
size: -; D: TRBD1; J: TRBJ1-1; V: TRBV19; CDR3: CASSIGQGVLLAEAFF; DNA: TGTGCCAGTAGTATAGGGCAGGGGGTTTTATTAGCTGAAGCTTTCTTT
size: few; D: TRBD1; J: TRBJ1-1; V: TRBV5-4; CDR3: CASSLDRGDTEAFF; DNA: TGTGCCAGCAGCTTGGACAGGGGGGACACTGAAGCTTTCTTT
size: once; D: TRBD1; J: TRBJ2-7; V: TRBV15; CDR3: CATSRDKGTGLYEQYF; DNA: TGTGCCACCAGCAGAGATAAGGGGACAGGGCTCTACGAGCAGTACTTC
size: -; D: TRBD1; J: TRBJ1-1; V: TRBV30; CDR3: CAISTGTGLLMNTEAFF; DNA: TGTGCCATCTCCACCGGGACAGGGCTCCTGATGAACACTGAAGCTTTCTTT
size: -; D: TRBD2; J: TRBJ2-7; V: TRBV6-5; CDR3: CASSYRGTSRSNEQYF; DNA: TGTGCCAGCAGTTACAGAGGGACTAGCCGCTCCAACGAGCAGTACTTC
size: few; D: -; J: TRBJ1-6; V: TRBV5-1; CDR3: CASSIDRQENSPLHF; DNA: TGCGCCAGCAGCATAGATCGACAGGAAAATTCACCCCTCCACTTT
size: -; D: -; J: TRBJ2-5; V: TRBV4-3; CDR3: CASSQVRFTEHETQYF; DNA: TGCGCCAGCAGCCAAGTTCGGTTCACAGAACACGAGACCCAGTACTTC
size: -; D: TRBD2; J: TRBJ2-1; V: TRBV5-1; CDR3: CASSLASTSGSEQFF; DNA: TGCGCCAGCAGCTTGGCCTCGACTAGCGGGAGTGAGCAGTTCTTC
size: few; D: -; J: TRBJ1-2; V: TRBV5-4; CDR3: CASTRTGYGYTF; DNA: TGTGCCAGCACCCGGACTGGTTATGGCTACACCTTC
size: -; D: TRBD2; J: TRBJ2-2; V: TRBV29-1; CDR3: CSVEMPAGAGNGELFF; DNA: TGCAGCGTTGAAATGCCAGCGGGAGCGGGAAACGGGGAGCTGTTTTTT
size: -; D: -; J: TRBJ2-5; V: TRBV28; CDR3: CASSLQQETQYF; DNA: TGTGCCAGCAGTTTGCAGCAAGAGACCCAGTACTTC